This T cell receptor beta chain was sequenced in a study of blood T cell repertoires in COVID-19. Study information: Donors in the United States, Italy and Spain gave samples during acute or convalescent COVID-19. Sample material is recorded as cDNA or gDNA derived from T cells, B-cell-depleted T cells, or PBMCs.

Authors' data handling: It was from reference gene primer amplification that nucleated cell counts were estimated. Clones were read by immunoSEQ multiplex PCR, and TCRdb kept only the in-frame ones, dropping some. The V and J calls and clone size come from that table; D and trimming were worked out from the DNA. The sample has roughly 150,000 clones, about 92% seen once. The germline V gene encodes CDR1 SQVTM and CDR2 ANQGSEA. The CDR3 is 15 amino acids. Trimming removed 5 bases at V and 0 bases at J, with 16 bases between. The sequenced sample consisted of peripheral blood. The chain carries TRBV29-1 and TRBJ1-1; D is possibly TRBD1 (5 bases). The clonotype comes from a man in his fifties or sixties with active or convalescent COVID-19. Here the CDR3 DNA reads TGCAGCGTTTCGCCGACAGTAATGATGAACACTGAAGCTTTCTTT. It codes for CSVSPTVMMNTEAFF.